The entry that follows covers one T cell receptor (beta chain) sequence. Its target is unknown. This sample stems from a study of OX40 agonist ivuxolimab in advanced cancers. Study-level results: At 0.1 to 3.0 mg/kg, CD4+ and CD8+ blood T cells expanded clonally by week 6.

J was trimmed by 0 bases and V by 2 bases; bases with no gene match: 11. This CDR3 comprises 19 residues. CDR1 and CDR2 from the germline V gene are SNHLY and FYNNEI. Clones were sequenced by immunoSEQ multiplex PCR, and TCRdb holds only the in-frame ones, with some missing. The data contain 20,000 to 25,000 clones, more than 80% of them singletons. The receptor was derived from an adult with an advanced solid tumor such as melanoma, head and neck, liver or kidney cancer. Sample: CD4+ or CD8+ T cells sorted from blood, taken in a trial of the OX40 agonist ivuxolimab. The V gene is TRBV2, the J gene TRBJ2-3; 10 nucleotides align to TRBD2. The CDR3 sequence: CASSERLSGRAFSTDTQYF. As DNA, the CDR3 is TGTGCCAGCAGTGAACGTCTAAGCGGGAGGGCCTTTAGCACAGATACGCAGTATTTT.